The clone carrying this T cell receptor beta chain was counted ten times or more. Its antigen is not known. The sample belongs to a study of regulatory T cells in long-lasting Graves disease. On the study more broadly: The criterion for persistent Graves' disease was over 5 years of antithyroid drugs with positive TSH receptor antibodies. Study-wide points: Persistent patients shared more public clonotypes (2,741) than new patients (approximately 970).

Arm-PCR with iRepertoire HTBI primers amplified the CDR3 regions for these TCR beta libraries. TCRdb reprocessed the multiplex PCR reads via MiXCR and lists one record per CDR3 protein. The table shows a few hundred thousand distinct CDR3 sequences, with about a quarter occurring only once. Specified time point: persistent/refractory GD, antithyroid drugs over 5 years with positive TRAb. The TCR library was prepared using RNA isolated from PBMCs. The source was peripheral blood mononuclear cells (PBMCs), collected when the disease was refractory, from a patient treated with antithyroid drugs. This sequence originates from a female donor with Graves disease.

The DNA for the CDR3 is TGTGCCAGCAGCCAAGAGGACAGGGGGCAAAAACTGTTTTTT. Protein product: CASSQEDRGQKLFF. This chain connects TRBV3-1 to TRBJ1-4; 11 positions agree with TRBD1. CDR1 is LGHDT and CDR2 is YNNKEL in the germline V gene (reference sequence). This CDR3 is built from 14 residues. The V segment lost 0 bases and the J segment 9 bases; nucleotides outside the gene matches: 0.